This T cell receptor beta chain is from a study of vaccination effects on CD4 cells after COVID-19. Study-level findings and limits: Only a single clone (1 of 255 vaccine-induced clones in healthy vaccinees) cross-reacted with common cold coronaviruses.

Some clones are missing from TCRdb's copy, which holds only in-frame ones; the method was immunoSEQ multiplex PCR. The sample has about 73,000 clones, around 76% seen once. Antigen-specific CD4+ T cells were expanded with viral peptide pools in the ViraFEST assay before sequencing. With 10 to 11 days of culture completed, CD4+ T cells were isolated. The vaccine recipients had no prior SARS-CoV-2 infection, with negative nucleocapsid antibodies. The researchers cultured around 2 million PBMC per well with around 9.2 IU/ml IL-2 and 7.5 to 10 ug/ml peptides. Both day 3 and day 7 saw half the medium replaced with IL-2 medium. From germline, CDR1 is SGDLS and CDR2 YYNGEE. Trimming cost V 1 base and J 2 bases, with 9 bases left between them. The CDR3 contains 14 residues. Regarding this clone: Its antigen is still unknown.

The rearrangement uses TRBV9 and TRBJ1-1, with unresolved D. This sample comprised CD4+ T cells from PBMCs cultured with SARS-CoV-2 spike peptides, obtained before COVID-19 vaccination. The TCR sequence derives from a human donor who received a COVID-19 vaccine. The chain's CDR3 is CASSVRVENTEAFF. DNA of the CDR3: TGTGCCAGCAGCGTACGGGTGGAAAACACTGAAGCTTTCTTT.